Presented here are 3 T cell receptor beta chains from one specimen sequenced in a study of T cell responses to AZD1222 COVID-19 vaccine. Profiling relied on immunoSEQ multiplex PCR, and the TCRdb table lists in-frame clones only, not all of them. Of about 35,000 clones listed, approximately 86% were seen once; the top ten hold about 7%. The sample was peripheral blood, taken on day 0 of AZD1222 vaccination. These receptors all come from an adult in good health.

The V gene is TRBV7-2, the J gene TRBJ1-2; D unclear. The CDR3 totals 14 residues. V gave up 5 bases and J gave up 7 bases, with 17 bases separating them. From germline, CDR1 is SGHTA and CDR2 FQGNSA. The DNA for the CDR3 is TGTGCCAGCAGCCCAACTACAAAGGTTCGTGGCTACACCTTC. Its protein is CASSPTTKVRGYTF.

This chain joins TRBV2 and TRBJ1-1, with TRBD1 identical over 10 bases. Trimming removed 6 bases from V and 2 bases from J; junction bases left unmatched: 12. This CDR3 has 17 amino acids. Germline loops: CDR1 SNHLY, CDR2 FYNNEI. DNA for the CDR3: TGTGCCAGCAGGGGTCCTACCGGGACAGGGGTAAACACTGAAGCTTTCTTT. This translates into CASRGPTGTGVNTEAFF.

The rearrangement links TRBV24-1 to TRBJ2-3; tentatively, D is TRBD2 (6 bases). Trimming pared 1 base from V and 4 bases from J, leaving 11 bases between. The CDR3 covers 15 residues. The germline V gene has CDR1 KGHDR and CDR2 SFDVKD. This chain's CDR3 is CATSDFKASADTQYF. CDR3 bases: TGTGCCACCAGTGATTTTAAGGCTAGCGCAGATACGCAGTATTTT.